Each of the 9 T cell receptor beta chains below was sequenced from the same sample in a study of T cells expressing NK-cell markers. Each CDR3 protein gets one entry in TCRdb, which reprocessed the 5' RACE reads and gives no DNA. This listing includes around 550,000 distinct CDR3 sequences. What was sequenced was blood T cells: a sorted CD56 or NKG2C T cell subset, CD4+ or CD8+ T cells, or bulk PBMC T cells (not recorded which). Source of these receptors: a man aged 18-30 years in good health.

V is TRBV18 and J is TRBJ1-4; as DNA is missing, the TRBD1 call by TCRdb cannot be tested. Germline CDR1 is KGHSH and CDR2 is LQKENI. The CDR3 runs to 13 residues. The CDR3 spells CASSPRDSPKLFF.

The V call is TRBV5-1, the J call TRBJ1-1; TCRdb selects TRBD1, and the lack of DNA leaves this call unchecked. The CDR3 loop spans 15 amino acids. Looked up from germline, CDR1 is SGHRS and CDR2 is YFSETQ. CDR3 loop: CASSLLAATGVGAFF.

This sequence joins TRBV20-1 and TRBJ2-5; TCRdb lists TRBD1, though no DNA is available to test this call. There are 14 residues in the CDR3. CDR1 DFQATT and CDR2 SNEGSKA come from the germline V gene (reference sequence). Here the CDR3 reads CSARAGTGGETQYF.

This chain links TRBV6-5 with TRBJ2-2; the D call from TCRdb, TRBD2, cannot be confirmed without DNA. This CDR3 region has 16 residues. CDR1 is MNHEY, CDR2 SVGAGI, per germline. The CDR3: CASSYGWTSFSGELFF.

The chain carries TRBV15 and TRBJ2-5; TCRdb lists TRBD2, though no DNA is available to test this call. Germline V gene data show CDR1 as LNHNV and CDR2 as YYDKDF (reference sequence). The CDR3 is made up of 14 amino acids. Here the CDR3 reads CATSRAVAWETQYF.

The chain couples TRBV19 to TRBJ2-1. Germline values: CDR1 LNHDA, CDR2 SQIVND (reference sequence). The CDR3 consists of 17 residues. The chain's CDR3 is CASSIEVAGSSYNEQFF.

This chain links TRBV27 with TRBJ2-2; TCRdb selects TRBD2, and the lack of DNA leaves this call unchecked. The CDR3 is 15 residues long. Germline CDR1 MNHEY, CDR2 SMNVEV (reference sequence). The CDR3 reads CASRNDRAGTGELFF.

The gene calls are TRBV18 and TRBJ2-1; TCRdb's assignment of TRBD2 cannot be checked, as there is no DNA. CDR1 and CDR2 (germline): KGHSH, LQKENI. This CDR3 is 19 amino acids long. The CDR3 region is CASSPLSSSGFRSYNEQFF.

The chain uses TRBV4-1 and TRBJ1-4; without DNA, the TCRdb call of TRBD1 cannot be checked. The CDR3 has 16 residues. Germline CDR1 reads MGHRA; CDR2 reads YSYEKL. CDR3 sequence: CASSHAPTVPNEKLFF.